This TCR beta chain was obtained from a study of T cells after yellow fever vaccination. TCRdb called the 5' RACE reads again in MiXCR, with one record for every CDR3 protein. The sample has hundreds of thousands of distinct CDR3 sequences, roughly 13% seen once. Overall study findings and caveats: Just a small share of clonotypes turned up in the CD4 compartment as well as the CD8 compartment.

The sample holds a few counts of this clonotype. What it binds is not known. The CDR3 has 15 amino acids. Germline CDR1 is SGHRS and CDR2 is YFSETQ. Unmatched junction bases numbered 6, after V lost 3 bases and J lost 1 base. The sample was PBMCs, taken on the day of the yellow fever booster vaccination. This clonotype originated in a man aged 25 to 40 who received the YFV17D yellow fever vaccine. This chain uses TRBV5-1 with TRBJ2-5, with 7 nucleotides matching TRBD1. The CDR3 spells CASSYLGQSQETQYF. In DNA form, the CDR3 reads TGCGCCAGCAGCTACCTGGGACAGTCCCAAGAGACCCAGTACTTC.